These 9 T cell receptor beta chains share one sample of origin, sequenced in a study of Ad26.COV2.S vaccination and SARS-CoV-2 variants. Treatment reported: 19 received Ad26.COV2.S at low or high dose, single or two shots; several received placebo; per-sample allocation not given. Material that was analyzed had been drawn on day 63 after the first vaccine or placebo injection. Produced via immunoSEQ multiplex PCR; TCRdb's table is partial and in-frame only. The sample shows around 310,000 clones, 85% to 90% of them seen only once. This material consisted of peripheral blood, taken in a trial of Ad26.COV2.S vaccine versus placebo. Receptors originate from a person aged 18-60 years who received the Ad26.COV2.S COVID-19 vaccine or a placebo.

The rearrangement uses TRBV18 and TRBJ1-4, with D perhaps matching TRBD1 (5 bases). From germline, CDR1 is KGHSH and CDR2 LQKENI. The CDR3 is 21 residues long. Trimming took 2 bases from V and 0 from J, leaving 25 bases between them. The CDR3 sequence is CASSPSIIGTRVGPTNEKLFF. The CDR3 DNA reads as TGTGCCAGCTCACCATCTATCATCGGGACCAGGGTTGGACCAACTAATGAAAAACTGTTTTTT.

This clone was counted a few times. The gene calls are TRBV24-1 and TRBJ2-2; 13 nucleotides agree with TRBD2. The CDR3 runs 17 residues. The germline gives CDR1 KGHDR, CDR2 SFDVKD. V was clipped by 5 bases and J by 1 base; unmatched bases: 3. The chain's CDR3 is CATSGTSGSLNTGELFF. CDR3 bases: TGTGCCACCAGTGGGACTAGCGGGAGCTTGAACACCGGGGAGCTGTTTTTT.

The rearrangement joins TRBV6-1 to TRBJ2-1; weak D call: TRBD1 (6 bases). The V and J ends lost 2 bases and 7 bases respectively, with 6 bases between them. The CDR3 extends over 12 amino acids. Germline-derived CDR1 and CDR2 are MNHNS and SASEGT. In DNA form, the CDR3 reads TGTGCCAGCAGTGAAAGGGGGAATGAGCAGTTCTTC. Its protein is CASSERGNEQFF.

The V call is TRBV11-3, the J call TRBJ2-7; D uncertain. The CDR3 extends over 13 amino acids. V was trimmed by 0 bases and J by 7 bases, leaving 10 bases between them. CDR1 is SGHNT and CDR2 is YENEEA in the germline V gene. The CDR3 sequence is CASSLDLVGEQYF. Written as DNA, the CDR3 is TGTGCCAGCAGCTTAGATCTTGTGGGAGAGCAGTACTTC.

V is TRBV5-5 and J is TRBJ1-5; 9 nucleotides match TRBD1. The germline gives CDR1 SGHKS, CDR2 YYEKEE (reference sequence). V lost 0 bases and J lost 4; bases outside the gene matches: 5. The CDR3 loop spans 16 amino acids. CDR3 DNA sequence: TGTGCCAGCAGCTTGGACGTAGGGACAGGGAATCAGCCCCAGCATTTT. Amino acids: CASSLDVGTGNQPQHF.

The chain recombines TRBV24-1 with TRBJ1-5; possibly TRBD1 for D (6 bases). The CDR3 spans 16 residues. With 8 bases removed from V and 4 bases from J, the gap between germline ends came to 20 bases. Per germline, CDR1 KGHDR and CDR2 SFDVKD. CDR3 amino acids: CATNATTGLGNQPQHF. CDR3 nucleotide sequence: TGTGCCACCAACGCGACAACAGGGTTAGGTAATCAGCCCCAGCATTTT.

This chain uses TRBV11-3 with TRBJ1-1; D gene unclear. This CDR3 is 12 amino acids long. Germline lookup yields CDR1 SGHNT and CDR2 YENEEA. V lost 1 base and J 7 bases, leaving 7 bases between the germline ends. Written as DNA, the CDR3 is TGTGCCAGCAGCTTAGTCTGGAATGAAGCTTTCTTT. Protein sequence: CASSLVWNEAFF.

This chain links TRBV15 with TRBJ2-7; D is unclear. Trimming took off 0 bases at V and 4 bases at J, with 7 bases between the two ends. CDR1 is LNHNV and CDR2 is YYDKDF in the germline V gene (reference sequence). This CDR3 has 13 residues. In DNA, the CDR3 is TGTGCCACCAGCAGAGAATACGAGTACGAGCAGTACGTC. Protein product: CATSREYEYEQYV.

The rearrangement joins TRBV7-8 to TRBJ1-1; the match to TRBD1 covers 9 bases. V lost 5 bases, J lost 11 bases, and 12 bases stayed unmatched. The length of the CDR3 is 14 residues. Per germline, CDR1 SGHVS and CDR2 FQNEAQ. The CDR3 region is CASSHDPGQGEAFF. The CDR3 nucleotides read TGTGCCAGCAGCCACGACCCGGGACAGGGTGAGGCTTTCTTT. The entire variable domain, with the rest obtained from reference TRBV7-8 and TRBJ1-1, is as follows: GAGVSQSPRYKVAKRGQDVALRCDPISGHVSLFWYQQALGQGPEFLTYFQNEAQLDKSGLPSDRFFAERPEGSVSTLKIQRTQQEDSAVYLCASSHDPGQGEAFFGQGTRLTVV.